This T cell receptor beta chain comes out of a study of blood T cell repertoires in COVID-19. In the study overall: Nucleic acid was either cDNA or gDNA, and it came from T cells, B-cell-depleted T cells, or PBMCs.

In the original processing: By means of reference gene primer amplification, nucleated cell counts were estimated. Generated by immunoSEQ multiplex PCR, the TCRdb table keeps only in-frame clones and is missing some. The D gene and trimming were derived from the DNA, and the V and J assignments and clone size from that table. Of approximately 240,000 clones in the sample, 65% to 85% were seen once. The source of this sequence is a woman aged 25 to 39 with COVID-19, enrolled during active disease. The sequenced sample consisted of peripheral blood.

The CDR3 loop is CASSSTGGDRGREKLFF. CDR3 in DNA: TGTGCCAGCAGTTCCACAGGGGGGGACAGGGGTAGGGAAAAACTGTTTTTT. The chain uses TRBV28 and TRBJ1-4, with TRBD1 matching over 10 bases. The germline V gene has CDR1 MDHEN and CDR2 SYDVKM. V lost 4 bases to trimming and J lost 8 bases; unmatched junction nucleotides: 13. The CDR3 sequence is 17 residues long.